This T cell receptor (beta chain) was found in a study of vaccination and CD4 T cells after COVID-19. Treatment noted: roughly 11-day PBMC culture with coronavirus spike peptide pools or control peptides (ViraFEST assay). Following a culture period (around eleven days), negative selection was used to isolate CD4+ T cells. At the Johns Hopkins FTIC core, DNA taken from cultured CD4+ T cells was sequenced by way of the Oncomine TCR Beta short-read assay. Investigators isolated genomic DNA from cultured CD4+ T cells. MiXCR, applied by TCRdb to the PCR reads, yields one record per CDR3 protein. This repertoire shows 8,000 to 9,500 distinct CDR3 sequences, 60% found once; its top ten account for around 15%. Trimming cost V 3 bases and J 7 bases, with 13 bases left between them. The CDR3 is made up of 13 amino acids. Germline-derived CDR1 and CDR2 are MDHEN and SYDVKM. About this clonotype: Its specificity is not known.

This chain uses TRBV28 with TRBJ2-7; D not certain. The source is a human donor with COVID-19. This specimen consisted of cultured CD4+ T cells from blood, obtained after SARS-CoV-2 vaccination. The CDR3 DNA reads as TGTGCCAGCAGTTTTGTAGCACTCGGAGAGCAGTACTTC. Translated: CASSFVALGEQYF.